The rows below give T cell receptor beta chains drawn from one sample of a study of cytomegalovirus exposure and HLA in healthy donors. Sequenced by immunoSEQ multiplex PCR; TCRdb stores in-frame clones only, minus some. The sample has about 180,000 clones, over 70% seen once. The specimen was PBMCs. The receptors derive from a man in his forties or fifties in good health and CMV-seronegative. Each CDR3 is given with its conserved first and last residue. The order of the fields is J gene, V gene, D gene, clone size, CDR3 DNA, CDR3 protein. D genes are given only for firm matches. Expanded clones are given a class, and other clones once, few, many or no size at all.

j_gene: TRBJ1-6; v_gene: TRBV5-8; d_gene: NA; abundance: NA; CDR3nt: TGTGCCAGCAGCTCCATTTATAATTCACCCCTCCACTTT; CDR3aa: CASSSIYNSPLHF
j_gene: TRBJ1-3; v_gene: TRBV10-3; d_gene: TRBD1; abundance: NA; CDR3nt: TGTGCCAGCGCCTCCCGACAGGGGGACACCATATATTTT; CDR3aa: CASASRQGDTIYF
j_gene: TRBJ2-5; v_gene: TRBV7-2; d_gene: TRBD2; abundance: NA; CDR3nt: TGTGCCAGCAGCGCTTCTGACGGGGGGATCCAAGAGACCCAGTACTTC; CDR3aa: CASSASDGGIQETQYF
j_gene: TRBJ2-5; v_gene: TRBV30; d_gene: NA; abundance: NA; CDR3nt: TGTGCCTGGAGTGAGGCTAGCCAAGAGACCCAGTACTTC; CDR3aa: CAWSEASQETQYF
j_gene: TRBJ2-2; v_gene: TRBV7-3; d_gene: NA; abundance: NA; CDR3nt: TGTGCCAGCAGCCCGAGCGGGAACACCGGGGAGCTGTTTTTT; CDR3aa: CASSPSGNTGELFF
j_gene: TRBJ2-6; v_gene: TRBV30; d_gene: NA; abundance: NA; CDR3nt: TGTGCCTGGAGTGTACTGAGATCTGGGGCCAACGTCCTGACTTTC; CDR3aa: CAWSVLRSGANVLTF
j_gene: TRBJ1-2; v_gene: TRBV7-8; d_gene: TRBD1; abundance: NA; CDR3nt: TGTGCCAGCAGCTCTGGATATGGGACAGACTATGGCTACACCTTC; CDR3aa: CASSSGYGTDYGYTF
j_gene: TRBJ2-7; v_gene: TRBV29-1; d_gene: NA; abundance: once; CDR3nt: TGCAGCGTTGAGGGGGCATCCTACGAGCAGTACTTC; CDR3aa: CSVEGASYEQYF
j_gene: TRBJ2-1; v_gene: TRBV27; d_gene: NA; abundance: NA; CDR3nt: TGTGCCAGCAGGGGGGCTAGCGGACGGTCGGTGTACAATGAGCAGTTCTTC; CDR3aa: CASRGASGRSVYNEQFF
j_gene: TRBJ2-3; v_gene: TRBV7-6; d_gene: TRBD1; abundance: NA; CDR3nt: TGTGCCAGCAGCCTCTGGACAGGGGACAGTGGGGATACGCAGTATTTT; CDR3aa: CASSLWTGDSGDTQYF
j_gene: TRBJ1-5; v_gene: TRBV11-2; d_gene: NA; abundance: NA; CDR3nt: TGTGCCAGCAGCCCCCAGGGGACAAGGGGCCAGCCCCAGCATTTT; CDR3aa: CASSPQGTRGQPQHF
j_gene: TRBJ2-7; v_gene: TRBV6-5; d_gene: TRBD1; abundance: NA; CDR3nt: TGTGCCGCCAGCAAGGGGACAGGGATCTACGAGCAGTACTTC; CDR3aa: CAASKGTGIYEQYF
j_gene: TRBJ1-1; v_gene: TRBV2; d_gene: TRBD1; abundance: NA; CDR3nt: TGTGCCAGCAAGGGGATAGGGGGCCCCGGAACTGAAGCTTTCTTT; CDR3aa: CASKGIGGPGTEAFF
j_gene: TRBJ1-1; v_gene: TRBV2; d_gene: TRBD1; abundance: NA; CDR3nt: TGTGCCAGCAGTGAAGCGCTTATGGGACAGGTGACTACGGAAGCTTTCTTT; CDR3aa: CASSEALMGQVTTEAFF
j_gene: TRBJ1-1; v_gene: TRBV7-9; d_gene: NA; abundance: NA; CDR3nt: TGTGCCAGCAGCCCTCGGGAGGCGGGTGAAGCTTTCTTT; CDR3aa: CASSPREAGEAFF
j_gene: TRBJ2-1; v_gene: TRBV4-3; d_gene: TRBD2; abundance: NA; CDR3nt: TGCGCCAGCAGCCAACTAAGCGGGGGGATTTACAATGAGCAGTTCTTC; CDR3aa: CASSQLSGGIYNEQFF
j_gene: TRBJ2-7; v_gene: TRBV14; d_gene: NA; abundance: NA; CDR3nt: TGTGCCAGCAGCCAACACGGAGGGGCCGTCTACGAGCAGTACTTC; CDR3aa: CASSQHGGAVYEQYF
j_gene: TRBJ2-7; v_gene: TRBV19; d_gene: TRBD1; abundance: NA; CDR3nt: TGTGCCAGTTCGGGGACAGGTTACTCCTACGAGCAGTACTTC; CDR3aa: CASSGTGYSYEQYF
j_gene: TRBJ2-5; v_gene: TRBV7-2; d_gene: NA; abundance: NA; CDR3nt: TGTGCCAGCACCCGGACAGACAAACAAGAGACCCAGTACTTC; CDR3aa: CASTRTDKQETQYF
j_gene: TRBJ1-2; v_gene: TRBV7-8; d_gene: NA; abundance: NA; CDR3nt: TGTGCCAGCAGCTTAGCCCGGACAACTAACTATGGCTACACCTTC; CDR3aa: CASSLARTTNYGYTF
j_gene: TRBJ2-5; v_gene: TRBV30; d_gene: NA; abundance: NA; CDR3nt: TGTGCCTGGAGTGTACTGGAGGACGGGGGGACCCAGTACTTC; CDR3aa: CAWSVLEDGGTQYF
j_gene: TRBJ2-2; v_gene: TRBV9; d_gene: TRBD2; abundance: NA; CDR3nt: TGTGCCAGCAGCTCCACTAGCGGGAGTATGGGCGGGGAGCTGTTTTTT; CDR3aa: CASSSTSGSMGGELFF
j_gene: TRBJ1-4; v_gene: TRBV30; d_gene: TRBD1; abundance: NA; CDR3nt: TGTGCCTCCACCCGACAGGGCGGATTGGCTGAAAAACTGTTTTTT; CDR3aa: CASTRQGGLAEKLFF
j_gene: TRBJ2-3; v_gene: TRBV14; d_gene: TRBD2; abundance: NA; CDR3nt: TGTGCCAGCAGCCCTCTCGCGGGGGGGATTACAGATACGCAGTATTTT; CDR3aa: CASSPLAGGITDTQYF
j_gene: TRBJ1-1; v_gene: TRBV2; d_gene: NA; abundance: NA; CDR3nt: TGTGCCAGCAGTGAAAGGGGGGGGAGGACTGAAGCTTTCTTT; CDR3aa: CASSERGGRTEAFF
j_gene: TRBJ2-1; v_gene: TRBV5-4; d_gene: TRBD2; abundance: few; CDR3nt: TGTGCCAGCAGCTCGGGGACTAGCGGGAGCTCCTACAATGAGCAGTTCTTC; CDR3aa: CASSSGTSGSSYNEQFF
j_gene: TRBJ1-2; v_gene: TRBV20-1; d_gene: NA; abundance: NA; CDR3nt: TGCGCCCAGGCAAGCACCTATGGCTACACCTTC; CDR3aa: CAQASTYGYTF
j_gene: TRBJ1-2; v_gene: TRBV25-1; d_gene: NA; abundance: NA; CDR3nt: TGTGCCAGCAGTGCCCGATCGGGGGAATCCTATGGCTACACCTTC; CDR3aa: CASSARSGESYGYTF
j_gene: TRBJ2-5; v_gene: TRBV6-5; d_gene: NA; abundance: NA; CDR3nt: TGTGCCAGCAATACATTCCAAGAGACCCAGTACTTC; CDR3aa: CASNTFQETQYF
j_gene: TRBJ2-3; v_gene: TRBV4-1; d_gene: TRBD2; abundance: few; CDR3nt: TGCGCCAGCAGCCAAATCGCGGGGGTGGTGACAGATACGCAGTATTTT; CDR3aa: CASSQIAGVVTDTQYF
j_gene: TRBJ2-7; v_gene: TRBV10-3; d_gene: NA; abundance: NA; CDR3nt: TGTGCCATCAAGAAGACAGGATCCTACGAGCAGTACTTC; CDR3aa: CAIKKTGSYEQYF
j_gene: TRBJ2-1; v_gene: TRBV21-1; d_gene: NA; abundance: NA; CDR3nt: TGTGCCAGCACCGTCCCGGGACAGGGTCATGAGCAGTTCTTC; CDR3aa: CASTVPGQGHEQFF
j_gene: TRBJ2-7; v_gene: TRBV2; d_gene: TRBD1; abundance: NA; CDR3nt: TGTGCCAGCATTCCCGGGACAGGGGTCTACGAGCAGTACTTC; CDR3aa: CASIPGTGVYEQYF
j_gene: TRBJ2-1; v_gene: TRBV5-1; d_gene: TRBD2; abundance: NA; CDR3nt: TGCGCCAGCAGCTTTGGAGGACTAGCGGACTGGGGGGGATATCGGAATGAGCAGTTCTTC; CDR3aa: CASSFGGLADWGGYRNEQFF
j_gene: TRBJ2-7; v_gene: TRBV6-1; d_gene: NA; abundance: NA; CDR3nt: TGTGCCAGCAGTGAAGCTGGGGGCCGGTACGAGCAGTACTTC; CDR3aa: CASSEAGGRYEQYF